This passage covers 6 T cell receptor beta chains from one sample sequenced in a study of blood T cells in healthy people across ages. Then a second PCR, running roughly 7 to 12 cycles, was carried out with a sample-barcoded 5' primer and a J-beta primer mix. TCRdb passed the 5' RACE reads through MiXCR, listing each CDR3 protein once. The data hold about 1.5 million distinct CDR3 sequences, with 35% to 45% observed a single time. The sequencing input was blood. All receptors derive from a woman aged 18-35 years in good health.

The J gene is TRBJ2-7, the V gene TRBV7-2; D might be TRBD2 (5 bases). The CDR3 loop spans 14 amino acids. V shed 4 bases and J shed 6 bases, with 16 bases lying between them. Looked up from germline, CDR1 is SGHTA and CDR2 is FQGNSA. CDR3 sequence reads: CASSSPASPSEQYF. The CDR3 region has the DNA TGTGCCAGCAGCTCTCCCGCTAGCCCCTCCGAGCAGTACTTC. The complete variable domain, with remaining parts taken from reference TRBV7-2 and TRBJ2-7, reads GAGVSQSPSNKVTEKGKDVELRCDPISGHTALYWYRQSLGQGLEFLIYFQGNSAPDKSGLPSDRFSAERTGGSVSTLTIQRTQQEDSAVYLCASSSPASPSEQYFGPGTRLTVT.

This clonotype was seen a few times. CDR3 loop: CASRREWYEQYF. The CDR3 nucleotides read TGTGCCAGCAGGCGGGAGTGGTACGAGCAGTACTTC. The chain employs TRBV2 and TRBJ2-7; 7 bases are shared with TRBD2. The CDR3 is made up of 12 amino acids. J was trimmed by 4 bases and V by 6 bases; bases with no gene match: 3. The germline V gene encodes CDR1 SNHLY and CDR2 FYNNEI.

The chain is built from TRBV7-2 and TRBJ1-1; no firm D call. This CDR3 is built from 13 residues. Germline V gene data show CDR1 as SGHTA and CDR2 as FQGNSA. Trimming removed 1 base from V and 12 bases from J, with 15 bases in between. CDR3 nucleotide sequence: TGTGCCAGCAGCTTAGGGGTGACTACTATAACTTTCTTT. It codes for CASSLGVTTITFF.

The V call is TRBV4-1, the J call TRBJ1-4; tentative D call: TRBD1 (5 bases). Looked up from germline, CDR1 is MGHRA and CDR2 is YSYEKL. The CDR3 totals 14 residues. The V end lost 2 bases, the J end lost 11 bases, and 15 bases lay between the germline ends. The CDR3 protein is CASSQLTAAGKLFF. CDR3 sequence (DNA): TGCGCCAGCAGCCAATTGACAGCCGCAGGGAAACTGTTTTTT.

Here the CDR3 reads CSVERRGLGRTEAFF. The CDR3 nucleotides are TGCAGCGTTGAAAGGAGGGGGCTCGGGAGGACTGAAGCTTTCTTT. This chain joins TRBV29-1 and TRBJ1-1, with 7 bases lining up with TRBD1. CDR1 is SQVTM and CDR2 is ANQGSEA in the germline V gene. CDR3 length equals 15 residues. J gave up 5 bases and V 2 bases, and 11 bases lay outside the gene matches.

The CDR3 protein is CASSYLAGGRSAKNIQYF. As DNA, the CDR3 is TGTGCCAGCAGTTACCTAGCGGGGGGGCGAAGTGCCAAAAACATTCAGTACTTC. The chain uses TRBV6-5 and TRBJ2-4; 12 bases agree with TRBD2. Germline values: CDR1 MNHEY, CDR2 SVGAGI. This CDR3 comprises 18 residues. V was pared by 2 bases and J by 1 base, with 6 bases of the junction left unmatched.